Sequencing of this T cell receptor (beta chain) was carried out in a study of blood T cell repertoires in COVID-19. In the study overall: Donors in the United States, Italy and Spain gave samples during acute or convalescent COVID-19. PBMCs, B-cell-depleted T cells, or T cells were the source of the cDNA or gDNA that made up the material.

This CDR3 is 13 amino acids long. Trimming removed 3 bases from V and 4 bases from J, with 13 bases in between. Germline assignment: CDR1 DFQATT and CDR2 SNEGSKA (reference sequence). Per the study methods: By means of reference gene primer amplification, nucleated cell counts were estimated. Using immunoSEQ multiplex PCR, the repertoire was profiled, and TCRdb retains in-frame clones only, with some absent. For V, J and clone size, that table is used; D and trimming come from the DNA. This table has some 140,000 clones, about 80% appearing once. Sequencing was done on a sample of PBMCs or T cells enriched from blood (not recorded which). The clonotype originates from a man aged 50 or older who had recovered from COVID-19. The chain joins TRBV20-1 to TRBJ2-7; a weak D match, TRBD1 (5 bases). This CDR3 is CSASRQGWYEQYF. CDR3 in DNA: TGCAGTGCTAGTCGGCAGGGTTGGTACGAGCAGTACTTC.